This T cell receptor (beta chain) emerged from a study of cytomegalovirus exposure and HLA in healthy donors. General observations from the study: The investigators catalogued 150 to 200 TCR beta chains as cytomegalovirus-associated. One later analysis, an examination of the 120 validation repertoires, found that first-cohort TCR clusters tended to co-occur in them.

V shed 3 bases and J 6 bases; nucleotides not matched to a gene: 12. The CDR3 totals 16 residues. CDR1 and CDR2 (germline): MNHEY, SMNVEV (reference sequence). Generated by immunoSEQ multiplex PCR, the TCRdb table keeps only in-frame clones and is missing some. The sample holds fewer than 90,000 clones, 80% to 85% seen once. This clone was observed a handful of times. Its antigen remains unidentified. The receptor's source is a woman aged 18 to 35 in good health and CMV-seropositive. Sample: PBMCs. The chain carries TRBV27 and TRBJ2-3; 7 nucleotides agree with TRBD2. CDR3: CASSFRRGRGGDTQYF. For the CDR3, the DNA is TGTGCCAGCAGTTTTCGGCGAGGAAGGGGAGGGGATACGCAGTATTTT.